This T cell receptor beta chain was profiled in a study of OX40 agonist ivuxolimab in advanced cancers. Study as a whole: The patients got ivuxolimab, which is an agonistic anti-OX40 (CD134) antibody.

Germline trimming cut 6 bases from V and 2 bases from J; bases unmatched to any gene: 4. The germline V gene has CDR1 MNHNY and CDR2 SVGAGI (reference sequence). This CDR3 region has 15 residues. Autoimmune disease history or systemic immunosuppression was exclusionary. Profiled with immunoSEQ multiplex PCR; TCRdb holds only in-frame clones, not every one. This sample has about 61,000 clones, with approximately 90% found just once. This TCR was sampled from an adult with an advanced solid tumor such as melanoma, head and neck, liver or kidney cancer. The material was CD4+ or CD8+ T cells sorted from blood, obtained in a trial of the OX40 agonist ivuxolimab. This chain connects TRBV6-6 to TRBJ1-5, with 10 bases that match TRBD1. For the CDR3, the DNA is TGTGCCAGCAGACCTGGACAGGGGGGCAATCAGCCCCAGCATTTT. Translation gives CASRPGQGGNQPQHF.